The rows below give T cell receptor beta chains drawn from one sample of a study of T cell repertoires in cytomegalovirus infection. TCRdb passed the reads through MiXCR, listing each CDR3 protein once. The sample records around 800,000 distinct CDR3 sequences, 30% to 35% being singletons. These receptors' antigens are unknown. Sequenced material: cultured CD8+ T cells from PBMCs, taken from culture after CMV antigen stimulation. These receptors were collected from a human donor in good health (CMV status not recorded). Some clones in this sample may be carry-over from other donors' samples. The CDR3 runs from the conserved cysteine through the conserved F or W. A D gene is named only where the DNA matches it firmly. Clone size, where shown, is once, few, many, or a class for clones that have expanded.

TGCGCCAGCACCCCAAACAGGGCAGATACGCAGTATTTT	CASTPNRADTQYF	TRBJ2-3	TRBV10-2	.	.
TGTGCCAGCAGTGAGTACGGGGGCTACAATGAGCAGTTCTTC	CASSEYGGYNEQFF	TRBJ2-1	TRBV6-1	many	.
TGTGCCAGCAGTTTAAGGCGCCAAATTACGGAAAAACTGTTTTTT	CASSLRRQITEKLFF	TRBJ1-4	TRBV28	few	.
TGTGCCAGCAGCTTAACCCCAGGGTTGGGGGCCAAAAACATTCAGTACTTC	CASSLTPGLGAKNIQYF	TRBJ2-4	TRBV7-3	.	.
TGTGCCAGCAGCGGTTTCGGGGACGGAGTCACAGATACGCAGTATTTT	CASSGFGDGVTDTQYF	TRBJ2-3	TRBV7-9	few	.
TGCGCCAGCAGCTTGGGAGGGACAGGGAACTATGGCTACACCTTC	CASSLGGTGNYGYTF	TRBJ1-2	TRBV5-1	many	TRBD1
TGTGCCAGCAGCTTAGGTACAGAGAGCACAGATACGCAGTATTTT	CASSLGTESTDTQYF	TRBJ2-3	TRBV11-3	.	.
TGTGCCAGTGTCAGATGGAACACTGAAGCTTTCTTT	CASVRWNTEAFF	TRBJ1-1	TRBV19	few	.
TGTGCCAGCAGTCTAAGAGGGAGGGCGGTGGGTCAGCCCCAGCATTTT	CASSLRGRAVGQPQHF	TRBJ1-5	TRBV28	once	.
TGTGCCAGCAGTTACGGAAACGGTCAGCCCCAGCATTTT	CASSYGNGQPQHF	TRBJ1-5	TRBV6-6	few	.
TGTGCCAGCAGCTTAGAGGAAGGGTCCCGCGGGGTCCACTTT	CASSLEEGSRGVHF	TRBJ1-6	TRBV7-2	few	.
TGTGCCAGCAGTCCGCCGGGACAGGGAACACACGAGCAGTACTTC	CASSPPGQGTHEQYF	TRBJ2-7	TRBV12-3/TRBV12-4	many	TRBD1
TGTGCCAGCAGTTTTGTGTCGTCCTTTGAACAGGGGGCGTCACAGCCCCAGCATTTT	CASSFVSSFEQGASQPQHF	TRBJ1-5	TRBV12-3/TRBV12-4	many	TRBD1
TGTGCCAGCAGTTACCCAAGGACTAGCGGGGGGGTGTATAATGAGCAGTTCTTC	CASSYPRTSGGVYNEQFF	TRBJ2-1	TRBV6-5	.	TRBD2
TGTGCCAGCGAACCCGGGACAGGGTTATACGAGCAGTACTTC	CASEPGTGLYEQYF	TRBJ2-7	TRBV6-5	many	TRBD1
TGTGCCAGCAGTGACTCAGACCAAGAGACCCAGTACTTC	CASSDSDQETQYF	TRBJ2-5	TRBV6-1	many	.
TGTGCCAGCAGCTGGTCCGAGACACCCAAAAACATTCAGTACTTC	CASSWSETPKNIQYF	TRBJ2-4	TRBV5-4	many	.
TGTGCCAGCAGTCTCAGTCTCGGCTGGGGCTACACCTTC	CASSLSLGWGYTF	TRBJ1-2	TRBV12-3/TRBV12-4	.	.
TGTGCCAGCTCACCAATTCTGGGGAACACTGAAGCTTTCTTT	CASSPILGNTEAFF	TRBJ1-1	TRBV18	few	.
TGTGCCAGCAGCTTAGCAAAGGACCCCGGAGGTGAAGCTTTCTTT	CASSLAKDPGGEAFF	TRBJ1-1	TRBV7-9	.	.
TGTGCCAGCAGCCAAGATACCCCAGATACGCAGTATTTT	CASSQDTPDTQYF	TRBJ2-3	TRBV4-2	few	.
TGTGCCAGCAGTTTAGGCGGGCCCAGCGAAGCTTTCTTT	CASSLGGPSEAFF	TRBJ1-1	TRBV28	few	.
TGTGCCAGCAGTACAGGGGGCAGGGTTCAGCCCCAGCATTTT	CASSTGGRVQPQHF	TRBJ1-5	TRBV27	.	TRBD1
TGTGCCAGCATGGGTCAGAGTTACAATGAGCAGTTCTTC	CASMGQSYNEQFF	TRBJ2-1	TRBV5-6	few	.
TGCAGTGCTAGAGATTCGATTGTTGCTAGAAACACCATATATTTT	CSARDSIVARNTIYF	TRBJ1-3	TRBV20-1	.	.
TGTGCCAGCATGTCCGGGACAGGGACTATGCTTAGGTTCTTC	CASMSGTGTMLRFF	TRBJ2-1	TRBV6-2/TRBV6-3	.	TRBD1
TGTGCCAGCAGTCTAGGACAGGGAGCCAAAGGCTACACCTTC	CASSLGQGAKGYTF	TRBJ1-2	TRBV7-9	few	TRBD1
TGTGCCAACCTGGGGGGCACCGGGGAGCTGTTTTTT	CANLGGTGELFF	TRBJ2-2	TRBV27	.	.
TGTGCCAGCAGTTACTCGAAGGCCCTTGGACTGCCCCAGCATTTT	CASSYSKALGLPQHF	TRBJ1-5	TRBV6-5	.	.
TGTGCCAGCAGCTTAGGTGCAGACTACAATGAGCAGTTCTTC	CASSLGADYNEQFF	TRBJ2-1	TRBV7-8	medium-sized	.
TGCGCCAGCAGCCAAACAGGGCTTAATCAGCCCCAGCATTTT	CASSQTGLNQPQHF	TRBJ1-5	TRBV4-1	few	.
TGTGCCAGCAGCTTCAAGGGACTAGGCACAGATACGCAGTATTTT	CASSFKGLGTDTQYF	TRBJ2-3	TRBV5-8	.	TRBD2
TGTGCCAGCAGCGTAAAGGGAGGGGGACCGAACACTGAAGCTTTCTTT	CASSVKGGGPNTEAFF	TRBJ1-1	TRBV9	once	.
TGTGCCAGCAGCCCTCATAGACAGTTGAACTATGGCTACACCTTC	CASSPHRQLNYGYTF	TRBJ1-2	TRBV5-4	.	.
TGTGCCGGAAGATTAGAGGGCACCGGGGAGCTGTTTTTT	CAGRLEGTGELFF	TRBJ2-2	TRBV7-4	.	.
TGTGCCACACGGGGCAAAGGGGAGGATATATTTGGGCAGTTCTTC	CATRGKGEDIFGQFF	TRBJ2-1	TRBV6-5	.	.
TGTGCCAGCAGGCCCGCTAGTATTAATTCACCCCTCCACTTT	CASRPASINSPLHF	TRBJ1-6	TRBV27	few	.
TGTGCCAGCAGTTTCGGGACCCCTAACCCTAATCAGCCCCAGCATTTT	CASSFGTPNPNQPQHF	TRBJ1-5	TRBV27	.	.
TGCGCCAGCAGCTTGACTCAGGGCGAGGATGGCTACACCTTC	CASSLTQGEDGYTF	TRBJ1-2	TRBV5-1	.	.
TGTGCCAGCAGCATCCCGGCATATTTTGATGGCTACACCTTC	CASSIPAYFDGYTF	TRBJ1-2	TRBV6-1	few	.
TGTGCCAGCAGCTTCACCAGGGCAGAGACCCAGTACTTC	CASSFTRAETQYF	TRBJ2-5	TRBV7-4	few	.
TGTGCCAGCAGAAGAGAAGGACATAAGAACACTGAAGCTTTCTTT	CASRREGHKNTEAFF	TRBJ1-1	TRBV7-6	few	.
TGTGCCAGCAGCCAAGGGAGAGAGGAAGAGACCCAGTACTTC	CASSQGREEETQYF	TRBJ2-5	TRBV4-2	.	.
TGTGCCAGCAGCTTATTGTTTCAATCCAATCAGCCCCAGCATTTT	CASSLLFQSNQPQHF	TRBJ1-5	TRBV7-2	many	.